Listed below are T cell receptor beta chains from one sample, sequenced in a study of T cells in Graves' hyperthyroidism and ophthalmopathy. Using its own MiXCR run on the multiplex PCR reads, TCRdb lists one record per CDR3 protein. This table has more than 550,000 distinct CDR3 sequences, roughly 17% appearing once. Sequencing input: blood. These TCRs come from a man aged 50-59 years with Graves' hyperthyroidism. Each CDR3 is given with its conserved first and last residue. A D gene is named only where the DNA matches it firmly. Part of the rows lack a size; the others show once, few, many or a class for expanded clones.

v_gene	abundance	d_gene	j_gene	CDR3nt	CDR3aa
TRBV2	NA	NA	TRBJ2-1	TGTGCCAGCGGCCCCCGGGGGCCCTCCTACAATGAGCAGTTCTTC	CASGPRGPSYNEQFF
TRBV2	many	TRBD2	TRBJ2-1	TGTGCCAGCAGTCCCCTCCCTAGCGGGAGGTCCTACAATGAGCAGTTCTTC	CASSPLPSGRSYNEQFF
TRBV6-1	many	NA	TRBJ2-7	TGTGCCAGCAGTGAAGCGCTGAATGGAATTCGGGGCGGCGAGCAGTACTTC	CASSEALNGIRGGEQYF
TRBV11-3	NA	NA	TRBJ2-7	TGTGCCAGCGGGTTAACCGGGACCCAGGCCGTCTACGAGCAGTACTTC	CASGLTGTQAVYEQYF
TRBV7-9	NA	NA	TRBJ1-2	TGTGCCAGCGGCTTAGGGACCTTGGGGGACCTCAACTATGGCTACACCTTC	CASGLGTLGDLNYGYTF
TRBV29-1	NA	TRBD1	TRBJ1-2	TGCAGCGTTGGGGAGTGGGACAGCCATGGCTACACCTTC	CSVGEWDSHGYTF
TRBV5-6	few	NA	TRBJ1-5	TGTGCCAGCAGCTTGGGAGGATATCAGCCCCAGCATTTT	CASSLGGYQPQHF
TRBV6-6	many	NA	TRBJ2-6	TGTGCCAGCAGTTACCTCTCTGGGGCCAACGTCCTGACTTTC	CASSYLSGANVLTF
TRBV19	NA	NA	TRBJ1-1	TGTGCCAGTAGTATCGACACGAAGACTGAAGCTTTCTTT	CASSIDTKTEAFF
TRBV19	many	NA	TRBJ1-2	TGTGCCAGTAGTACGACTCTCCGGGGCTATGGCTACACCTTC	CASSTTLRGYGYTF
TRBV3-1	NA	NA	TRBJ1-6	TGTGCCAGCAGCCAAGGAGGAGGCAGACATTCACCCCTCCACTTT	CASSQGGGRHSPLHF
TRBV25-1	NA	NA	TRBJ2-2	TGTGCCAGCAGCAAAGGGGGGTGGGCCGGGGAGCTGTTTTTT	CASSKGGWAGELFF
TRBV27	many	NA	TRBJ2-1	TGTGCCAGCAGACACGGGGACTTAAATGAGCAGTTCTTC	CASRHGDLNEQFF
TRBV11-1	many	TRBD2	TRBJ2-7	TGTGCCAGCAGCGGAACGGGAGGATTCGAGCAGTACTTC	CASSGTGGFEQYF